The following is a T cell receptor (beta chain) sequence with its context. The sample belongs to a study of blood T cell repertoires in COVID-19. Produced via immunoSEQ multiplex PCR; TCRdb's table is partial and in-frame only. The repertoire has hundreds of thousands of clones, approximately 89% of them found once; the top ten carry around 3.5%. The CDR3 contains 11 residues. Germline V lookup: CDR1 WSHSY, CDR2 SAAADI. V dropped 7 bases and J dropped 6 bases, with 8 bases sitting between them. The sample was peripheral blood. This TCR came from a woman under 30 who had recovered from COVID-19. The chain joins TRBV10-2 to TRBJ2-3; D is possibly TRBD1 (6 bases). Written as DNA, the CDR3 is TGCGCCAGCAACCAGGGGGATACGCAGTATTTT. Translating gives CASNQGDTQYF.